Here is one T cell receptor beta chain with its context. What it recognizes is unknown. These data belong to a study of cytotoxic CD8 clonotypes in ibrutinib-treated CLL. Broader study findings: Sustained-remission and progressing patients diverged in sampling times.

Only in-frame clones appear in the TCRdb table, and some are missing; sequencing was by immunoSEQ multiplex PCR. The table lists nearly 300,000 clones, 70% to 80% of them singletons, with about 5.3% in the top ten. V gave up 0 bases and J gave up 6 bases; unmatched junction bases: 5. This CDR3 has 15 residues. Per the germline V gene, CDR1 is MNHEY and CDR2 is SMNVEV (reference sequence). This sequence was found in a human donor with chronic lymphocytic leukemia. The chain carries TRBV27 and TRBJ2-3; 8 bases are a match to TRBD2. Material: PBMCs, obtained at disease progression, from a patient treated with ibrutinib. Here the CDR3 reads CASSLSTGGVDTQYF. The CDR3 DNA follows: TGTGCCAGCAGTTTATCGACGGGGGGGGTGGATACGCAGTATTTT.